This T cell receptor beta chain was identified during a study of blood T cell repertoires in COVID-19. Study-level information: The cDNA or gDNA used as material had been derived from T cells, B-cell-depleted T cells, or PBMCs.

Data came from immunoSEQ multiplex PCR; TCRdb stores just in-frame clones and leaves some out. The table shows some 330,000 clones, with under 85% occurring only once. Unmatched junction bases numbered 26, after V lost 5 bases and J lost 12 bases. The CDR3 extends over 18 amino acids. Germline loops: CDR1 LNHDA, CDR2 SQIVND (reference sequence). Participants came from roughly 23 US areas, aged about 18 to 90 years. The chain combines TRBV19 with TRBJ1-1; TRBD1 aligns across 8 bases. The specimen was PBMCs or T cells enriched from blood (not recorded which). This TCR came from a woman aged 50 to 65 who had recovered from COVID-19. CDR3 sequence reads: CASSGTRFQTGKIRGPFF. In DNA form, the CDR3 reads TGTGCCAGTAGTGGAACTCGATTTCAAACTGGGAAGATCAGGGGGCCTTTCTTT.